Following are 29 T cell receptor beta chains from one sample sequenced in a study of cytomegalovirus exposure and HLA in healthy donors. The primer mix had 60 Vbeta and 13 Jbeta primers. Only in-frame clones appear in the TCRdb table, and some are missing; sequencing was by immunoSEQ multiplex PCR. Of about 190,000 clones in the sample, more than 75% were seen once. The specimen sequenced was PBMCs. Source of these receptors: a man between 25 and 39 years old in good health and CMV-seronegative.

The rearrangement uses TRBV6-1 and TRBJ1-2; 9 nucleotides align to TRBD1. Per the germline V gene, CDR1 is MNHNS and CDR2 is SASEGT. V shed 7 bases and J 5 bases; nucleotides not matched to a gene: 8. This CDR3 has 14 residues. The CDR3 sequence is CASITGGAEYGYTF. The CDR3, as DNA: TGTGCCAGCATCACAGGGGGCGCTGAATATGGCTACACCTTC.

The chain recombines TRBV28 with TRBJ2-5; 8 bases align to TRBD1. Germline V gives CDR1 MDHEN, CDR2 SYDVKM. V dropped 5 bases and J dropped 5; count of bases not matched to a gene: 10. The CDR3 length is 15 residues. The CDR3 loop reads CASSIYQGAGETQYF. As DNA, the CDR3 is TGTGCCAGCAGTATATACCAGGGGGCTGGGGAGACCCAGTACTTC.

The CDR3, as DNA: TGTGCCTGTGGGACTAGCGGTAGCCCCTACGAGCAGTACTTC. This sequence encodes CACGTSGSPYEQYF. The rearrangement joins TRBV2 to TRBJ2-7, with TRBD2 matching over 11 bases. Germline V CDR1 and CDR2: SNHLY, FYNNEI. This CDR3 region has 14 residues. V lost 11 bases, J lost 2 bases, and 8 bases stayed unmatched.

The V call is TRBV28, the J call TRBJ2-7; TRBD1 might be the D (7 bases). V was shortened by 7 bases and J by 5 bases, with 24 bases between the two germline ends. The length of the CDR3 is 16 residues. Per germline, CDR1 MDHEN and CDR2 SYDVKM. The CDR3 protein is CASTPEGAGRYDEQYF. As DNA, the CDR3 is TGTGCCAGCACCCCCGAGGGGGCGGGAAGGTATGACGAGCAGTACTTC. Variable domain in full (rest from reference TRBV28 and TRBJ2-7): DVKVTQSSRYLVKRTGEKVFLECVQDMDHENMFWYRQDPGLGLRLIYFSYDVKMKEKGDIPEGYSVSREKKERFSLILESASTNQTSMYLCASTPEGAGRYDEQYFGPGTRLTVT.

The V and J genes are TRBV6-5 and TRBJ2-2, with D perhaps TRBD1 (5 bases). V lost 8 bases to trimming and J lost 5 bases, with 18 bases between them. This CDR3 has 15 residues. In germline, CDR1 is MNHEY, CDR2 SVGAGI. CDR3 nucleotide sequence: TGTGCCAGCGGTCAGGGAATAAGGAGAACCGGGGAGCTGTTTTTT. Protein sequence: CASGQGIRRTGELFF.

The chain couples TRBV6-6 to TRBJ2-7; TRBD2 is a possible D gene (5 bases). The CDR3 has 15 residues. Trimming took 0 bases from V and 2 from J, leaving 11 bases between them. Germline lookup yields CDR1 MNHNY and CDR2 SVGAGI (reference sequence). The DNA of the CDR3 is TGTGCCAGCAGTTACTCGGGAGACCAAGCCTACGAGCAGTACTTC. Its protein product is CASSYSGDQAYEQYF.

Comments on this clone: The junction shows a germline mismatch at one end, possibly a read error. The rearrangement uses TRBV7-9 and TRBJ1-1, with a tentative D call TRBD1 (6 bases). This CDR3 contains 12 residues. In germline, CDR1 is SEHNR, CDR2 FQNEAQ (reference sequence). Here the CDR3 DNA reads TGTTCCAGCAGCTTTGGGGGCGCTGAAGCTTTCTTT. Translating gives CSSSFGGAEAFF.

A note on this clone: The sample contains more than one DNA sequence encoding this CDR3. This chain links TRBV20-1 with TRBJ1-2, with D possibly matching TRBD1 (6 bases). The CDR3 is made up of 11 amino acids. V gave up 7 bases and J gave up 8 bases, with 14 bases separating them. Germline assignment: CDR1 DFQATT and CDR2 SNEGSKA (reference sequence). The CDR3 here is CSGGQSYGYTF. In DNA form, the CDR3 reads TGCAGTGGTGGACAGTCCTACGGCTACACCTTC.

This chain uses TRBV7-6 with TRBJ2-1; possibly TRBD2 for D (6 bases). Trimming took 4 bases from V and 0 from J, leaving 16 bases between them. CDR1 is SGHVS, CDR2 FNYEAQ, per germline. CDR3 size: 17 residues. The CDR3: CASSSQGLTYSYNEQFF. Written as DNA, the CDR3 is TGTGCCAGCAGCTCCCAGGGACTCACATACTCCTACAATGAGCAGTTCTTC.

The J gene is TRBJ2-3, the V gene TRBV7-9, with 8 bases identical to TRBD2. The CDR3 is 16 amino acids. V lost 2 bases, J lost 6 bases, and 10 bases stayed unmatched. CDR1 is SEHNR, CDR2 FQNEAQ, per germline (reference sequence). In DNA form, the CDR3 reads TGTGCCAGCAGCTTAACATACCGGGAGGGGGTGGATACGCAGTATTTT. This encodes CASSLTYREGVDTQYF.

This sequence joins TRBV14 and TRBJ2-7; the D gene is possibly TRBD2 (5 bases). CDR3 length: 14 residues. V gave up 1 base and J gave up 6 bases, with 13 bases separating them. Germline V gene data show CDR1 as SGHDN and CDR2 as FVKESK. The CDR3 sequence is CASSQVPTSFEQYF. DNA for the CDR3: TGTGCCAGCAGCCAAGTCCCTACTAGTTTCGAGCAGTACTTC.

This sequence joins TRBV28 and TRBJ2-7, with D uncertain. Germline V lookup: CDR1 MDHEN, CDR2 SYDVKM. This CDR3 has 10 residues. V was pared by 4 bases and J by 9 bases, with 7 bases between. The DNA of the CDR3 is TGTGCCAGCAGTTACAGAAGGCAGTACTTC. Translation gives CASSYRRQYF.

CDR3 region: CASSPGGSSSYNEQFF. The DNA of the CDR3 is TGTGCCAGCAGCCCAGGCGGGTCGAGCTCCTACAATGAGCAGTTCTTC. The rearrangement uses TRBV4-2 and TRBJ2-1; possibly TRBD2 for D (5 bases). The CDR3 runs 16 residues. Germline CDR1 and CDR2: LGHNA and YNFKEQ. The germline V and J ends were trimmed by 4 bases and 0 bases, with 13 bases remaining between them.

This chain connects TRBV7-9 to TRBJ2-1; 8 bases map to TRBD1. Germline assignment: CDR1 SEHNR and CDR2 FQNEAQ (reference sequence). V gave up 5 bases and J gave up 5 bases; unmatched junction bases: 11. This CDR3 comprises 16 residues. The CDR3 DNA reads TGTGCCAGCAGCCTGGAGGGGACAGGAGCCAACAATGAGCAGTTCTTC. It codes for CASSLEGTGANNEQFF. The whole variable domain, filled in from reference TRBV7-9 and TRBJ2-1, reads DTGVSQNPRHKITKRGQNVTFRCDPISEHNRLYWYRQTLGQGPEFLTYFQNEAQLEKSRLLSDRFSAERPKGSFSTLEIQRTEQGDSAMYLCASSLEGTGANNEQFFGPGTRLTVL.

In this sample, this clone turned up once. The chain is built from TRBV10-3 and TRBJ1-2, with D possibly matching TRBD1 (5 bases). This CDR3 spans 14 amino acids. V lost 4 bases to trimming and J lost 8 bases, with 17 bases between them. CDR1 and CDR2 from the germline V gene are ENHRY and SYGVKD. Here the CDR3 DNA reads TGTGCCATCAGTGGGGGAACAGGTGAAGGGGGCTACACCTTC. It is translated as CAISGGTGEGGYTF.

The genes are TRBV6-1 and TRBJ2-7; possibly TRBD1 for D (6 bases). Germline V gene lookup returns CDR1 MNHNS and CDR2 SASEGT. The CDR3 totals 14 residues. Trimming cost V 7 bases and J 0 bases, with 13 bases left between them. CDR3 loop: CASTTGQYSYEQYF. In DNA, the CDR3 is TGTGCCAGCACCACAGGACAGTACTCCTACGAGCAGTACTTC.

The chain couples TRBV2 to TRBJ1-1, with D maybe TRBD1 (5 bases). V lost 5 bases and J 1 base, leaving 11 bases between the germline ends. Germline loops: CDR1 SNHLY, CDR2 FYNNEI. CDR3 length equals 14 residues. CDR3: CASSSSQGNTEAFF. The DNA for the CDR3 is TGTGCCAGCAGTTCAAGTCAGGGGAACACTGAAGCTTTCTTT. Complete variable domain (other parts from reference TRBV2 and TRBJ1-1): EPEVTQTPSHQVTQMGQEVILRCVPISNHLYFYWYRQILGQKVEFLVSFYNNEISEKSEIFDDQFSVERPDGSNFTLKIRSTKLEDSAMYFCASSSSQGNTEAFFGQGTRLTVV.

The V call is TRBV7-9, the J call TRBJ2-1, with 7 positions matching TRBD1. The ends lost 0 bases at V and 5 bases at J; junction bases unmatched: 7. The CDR3 runs 16 residues. Germline lookup yields CDR1 SEHNR and CDR2 FQNEAQ (reference sequence). Here the CDR3 DNA reads TGTGCCAGCAGCTTAGCCCGACAGGGCCTTGACAATGAGCAGTTCTTC. Protein: CASSLARQGLDNEQFF.

This sequence joins TRBV11-2 and TRBJ1-2, with 10 bases aligning to TRBD1. The junction had 2 bases not matched to a gene; V was cut back by 1 base and J by 0 bases. CDR3 length: 16 residues. In germline, CDR1 is SGHAT, CDR2 FQNNGV. This CDR3 reads CASSLAGTGANYGYTF. CDR3 DNA sequence: TGTGCCAGCAGCTTAGCAGGGACAGGGGCTAACTATGGCTACACCTTC.

V and J are TRBV28 and TRBJ2-1; D is undetermined. The CDR3 covers 17 residues. CDR1 and CDR2 from the germline V gene are MDHEN and SYDVKM. Trimming took off 4 bases at V and 0 bases at J, with 16 bases between the two ends. DNA of the CDR3: TGTGCCAGCAGTTCAATCGAGGCAGTGAGCTCCTACAATGAGCAGTTCTTC. Protein: CASSSIEAVSSYNEQFF.

The V call is TRBV28, the J call TRBJ1-2; D is unresolved. This CDR3 is built from 15 residues. CDR1 is MDHEN and CDR2 is SYDVKM in the germline V gene. The V end was cut by 2 bases, the J end by 0 bases, with 10 bases between. The CDR3, as DNA: TGTGCCAGCAGTTTAGTAAACAGAGCTAACTATGGCTACACCTTC. Translated: CASSLVNRANYGYTF.

The J gene is TRBJ2-1, the V gene TRBV7-2, with 11 positions matching TRBD2. Germline V CDR1 and CDR2: SGHTA, FQGNSA. V lost 0 bases, J lost 5 bases, and 15 bases stayed unmatched. CDR3 size: 20 residues. Here the CDR3 DNA reads TGTGCCAGCAGCTTAGCCGGGTGGGGTAGCGGGAGGGCCGTCGACAATGAGCAGTTCTTC. This translates into CASSLAGWGSGRAVDNEQFF.

Notes on this clone: Relative to the germline gene, one junction end is altered; a read error may explain this. CDR3 coding DNA: TGTGCTAGCAGCAAGGGACTAGCTACCGGGGAGCTGTTTTTT. Residues: CASSKGLATGELFF. The chain combines TRBV7-7 with TRBJ2-2; TRBD2 aligns across 9 bases. This CDR3 region has 14 residues. CDR1 and CDR2 (germline): SSHAT, FNYEAQ (reference sequence).

CDR3 sequence: CASSLAVMGTVVGYTF. Written as DNA, the CDR3 is TGTGCCAGCAGCTTGGCGGTCATGGGGACAGTCGTTGGCTACACCTTC. This chain joins TRBV5-6 and TRBJ1-2; 7 bases agree with TRBD1. V lost 0 bases, J lost 7 bases, and 12 bases stayed unmatched. The CDR3 is made up of 16 amino acids. CDR1 SGHDT and CDR2 YYEEEE come from the germline V gene.

The genes are TRBV6-5 and TRBJ1-1, with TRBD1 matching over 8 bases. There are 14 residues in the CDR3. The ends lost 2 bases at V and 5 bases at J; junction bases unmatched: 4. CDR1 and CDR2 from the germline V gene are MNHEY and SVGAGI. CDR3: CASSYGQGATEAFF. Written as DNA, the CDR3 is TGTGCCAGCAGTTACGGGCAGGGGGCGACTGAAGCTTTCTTT.

The chain joins TRBV5-1 to TRBJ2-7, with D tentatively TRBD2 (5 bases). The CDR3 has 15 amino acids. Trimming took off 1 base at V and 5 bases at J, with 16 bases between the two ends. Per the germline V gene, CDR1 is SGHRS and CDR2 is YFSETQ. CDR3 in amino acids: CASSLTRAKFHEQYF. The DNA of the CDR3 is TGCGCCAGCAGCTTGACTAGGGCCAAGTTCCACGAGCAGTACTTC.

This chain joins TRBV19 and TRBJ1-3, with D unresolved. Trimming removed 6 bases from V and 0 bases from J, with 9 bases in between. CDR1 is LNHDA, CDR2 SQIVND, per germline (reference sequence). The CDR3 is 14 residues long. CDR3 bases: TGTGCCAGTAGCCCGTGGAGCTCTGGAAACACCATATATTTT. Residues: CASSPWSSGNTIYF.

The genes are TRBV5-1 and TRBJ2-5, with 13 bases aligning to TRBD2. Near its end, the DNA agrees better with TRBJ2-7, so the J call may be wrong. CDR1 is SGHRS and CDR2 is YFSETQ in the germline V gene. CDR3 length: 15 amino acids. CDR3 bases: TGCGCCAGCAGCGTGGGACTAGCGGGGAACTACGAGCAGTACTTC. The encoded protein is CASSVGLAGNYEQYF.

This chain connects TRBV29-1 to TRBJ2-5; 8 bases are shared with TRBD2. Germline-derived CDR1 and CDR2 are SQVTM and ANQGSEA. With 8 bases clipped from V and 3 bases from J, the junction kept 8 bases outside the gene matches. CDR3 size: 13 residues. The CDR3 coding sequence is TGCAGCATATCCGGGAGGGCCGAAGAGACCCAGTACTTC. The encoded protein is CSISGRAEETQYF.